The present T cell receptor (beta chain) was sequenced within a study of blood T cell repertoires in COVID-19 (dated by TCRdb to 2018 to 2020). Regarding the complete study: Samples covering the acute and convalescent phases of COVID-19 were provided by collaborators in the United States, Italy and Spain. A de-identified subject ID, COVID-19 status, age in years and sex were almost always included in the sample metadata. The repertoires were released in a freely available public database meant as a resource for research on the immune response to SARS-CoV-2. Samples came from the ongoing ImmuneRACE study (first 160 participants) plus 1,254 subjects from 6 global collaborators. The prospective study material was composed of cDNA or gDNA derived from T cells, B-cell-depleted T cells, or PBMCs. Deeply sampled blood TCRbeta repertoires from subjects exposed to, actively infected with, or recovered from COVID-19 were included in the dataset. Where HLA class I and class II types were available, the types were taken from metadata supplied by the sample provider, not from assay-based typing.

Beyond this particular receptor, the publication reports: The quantity of clinical and demographic metadata differed by source and by participant and was supplied without curation.

The collaborating institutions used their own protocols to collect whole blood in K2EDTA tubes. For TCRbeta analysis, collaborators shipped samples as frozen whole blood, isolated PBMCs, or DNA extracted from either of those sample types. TCRbeta CDR3 regions were amplified from genomic DNA using the immunoSEQ Assay, a bias-controlled multiplex PCR. The study's processing was this. The number of nucleated cells in each sample was estimated by amplification of reference gene primers within the assay. To quantify the absolute abundance of each unique TCRbeta CDR3 rearrangement, sequence reads were collapsed and filtered. Productive Simpson clonality was computed per sample as the square root of Simpson's diversity index over productive rearrangements. The source is immuneACCESS, and TCRdb retained only in-frame sequences with V and J called. Part of the clones is not carried over; for the studies checked, unresolved V genes explain less than half of this, and the remainder is unexplained. That table furnishes V, J and clone size, whereas the DNA furnished D and trimming. Recorded for this sample are more than 90,000 clones; over 65% of them occurred a single time. Less than 7.5% of the sample comes from the top ten.

On this clone: It lacks a known antigen. Base qualities were left out, and no much larger clone turns up one base away.

The germline V gene yields SGHRS for CDR1 and YFSETQ for CDR2. The germline V end is reduced by 0 bases and the J end by 5 bases; junction bases left unmatched: 6. Reading from cysteine to phenylalanine, the CDR3 counts 15 amino acids. Only CDR3 DNA is held: 45 bases, read in frame from base 1. The chain is made from TRBV5-1 and TRBJ2-7, and 9 junction bases match TRBD1. Sequencing was carried out using peripheral blood. This clonotype originated in a man aged 70-80 years with acute or convalescent COVID-19. The CDR3 amino acid sequence is: CASSLGGTGPHEQYF. The sequenced DNA: TGCGCCAGCAGCTTGGGCGGGACAGGGCCCCACGAGCAGTACTTC.